Listed below are T cell receptor beta chains from one sample, sequenced in a study of regulatory T cells in long-lasting Graves disease. TCRdb fed the multiplex PCR reads into MiXCR, producing one record per CDR3 protein. The data show about 460,000 distinct CDR3 sequences, around a fifth seen once. The sample in question was peripheral blood mononuclear cells (PBMCs), obtained when the disease was refractory, from a patient treated with antithyroid drugs. These receptors came from a female donor with Graves disease. The conserved cysteine and the conserved F or W are not part of the CDR3 here. Each record gives: J gene, V gene, D gene, clone size, CDR3 protein. A D gene is named only where the DNA matches it firmly. A row's size may be missing; if present it is once, few, many or a size class.

>TRBJ1-1|TRBV30|.|few
ALSWDTEAF
>TRBJ2-7|TRBV29-1|TRBD1|.
SVELFGTGDEQY
>TRBJ2-7|TRBV6-1|.|many
ASNLGLPYEQY
>TRBJ1-6|TRBV7-2|.|once
ASSIKFTNSPLH
>TRBJ2-5|TRBV11-2|TRBD2|.
ASSQDIGGGLKGETQY
>TRBJ1-4|TRBV7-9|.|few
ASSLYGKLF
>TRBJ1-2|TRBV11-2|.|many
ASSPREGYGYT
>TRBJ2-5|TRBV5-1|TRBD2|.
ASSLGLAGHLYQETQY
>TRBJ2-7|TRBV30|.|few
AWSKETAFGQY
>TRBJ1-4|TRBV19|.|few
ASKDHSIRVGRTEDEKLF
>TRBJ1-2|TRBV20-1|.|few
SASLSVGYT
>TRBJ2-5|TRBV2|.|many
ASSGPPPGTGRRETQY
>TRBJ2-2|TRBV6-2/TRBV6-3|.|many
ASSYVQGEQFWTGELF
>TRBJ1-1|TRBV19|TRBD1|.
ASSSVRGRGTEAF
>TRBJ1-3|TRBV15|TRBD1|few
ATSWTGGSGNTIY
>TRBJ2-5|TRBV7-2|TRBD2|many
ASSLWASGGGEETQY
>TRBJ1-4|TRBV6-5|.|many
ASSYATGTVTNEKLF
>TRBJ1-1|TRBV12-3/TRBV12-4|.|many
ASSRAGSEGQGAF
>TRBJ2-1|TRBV27|TRBD2|.
ASSLSTSGRNEQF
>TRBJ2-5|TRBV6-2/TRBV6-3|TRBD2|few
ASGRSGIETQY
>TRBJ1-5|TRBV27|.|many
ASSLSGSGNQPQH
>TRBJ1-5|TRBV30|.|.
AWSLESNQPQH
>TRBJ2-7|TRBV3-1|.|.
ASSQVTNEQY
>TRBJ1-5|TRBV12-3/TRBV12-4|.|many
ASSFRQLHNQPQH
>TRBJ2-2|TRBV19|.|few
ASSDGNTGELF
>TRBJ2-5|TRBV20-1|TRBD1|many
SARDRGRQETQY
>TRBJ2-1|TRBV28|TRBD1|many
ASRDRGYNEQF
>TRBJ2-5|TRBV7-8|TRBD1|many
ASSLGEVGRGPETQY
>TRBJ1-1|TRBV3-1|.|few
ASSQTHPNTEAF
>TRBJ2-5|TRBV10-3|TRBD1|few
AIGDRKETQY
>TRBJ1-2|TRBV20-1|.|.
SARRNSGDYGYT
>TRBJ1-4|TRBV2|TRBD1|many
ANRQGGEKLF
>TRBJ1-1|TRBV28|.|many
ASMTRAGNTEAF
>TRBJ1-4|TRBV28|.|many
ASSPRGLGKLF
>TRBJ1-2|TRBV13|.|many
ASSFWAGNGYT
>TRBJ2-5|TRBV11-3|.|many
ASSFGLSVETQY
>TRBJ1-2|TRBV24-1|TRBD1|many
ATSDPGQGYGYT
>TRBJ2-2|TRBV20-1|TRBD1|.
STRTGVMVFGDTGELF
>TRBJ1-2|TRBV7-2|.|many
ASSITRRGHNYGYT
>TRBJ2-7|TRBV12-3/TRBV12-4|TRBD2|few
ASSLTRGTID
>TRBJ1-1|TRBV20-1|.|.
SARPSIVAF
>TRBJ1-4|TRBV28|.|many
ASSTVATNEKLF
>TRBJ1-1|TRBV20-1|.|few
SAPDRMNTEAF
>TRBJ1-2|TRBV6-2/TRBV6-3|.|few
ASNGGGYT
>TRBJ1-1|TRBV5-5|TRBD1|.
ASSLGGPLNTEAF
>TRBJ2-5|TRBV4-3|.|few
ASSQDLRETQY
>TRBJ1-2|TRBV12-3/TRBV12-4|TRBD1|.
ASTIATGTGDYGYT
>TRBJ2-5|TRBV19|TRBD1|.
ASSAGDRVPVQETQY
>TRBJ1-1|TRBV20-1|.|.
SAPRDRRTEAF
>TRBJ1-6|TRBV12-3/TRBV12-4|.|many
ASSSSPVGIH
>TRBJ1-2|TRBV13|.|.
ASSPTPLLGGYT
>TRBJ2-2|TRBV10-3|TRBD2|.
AITRAGMDTGELF
>TRBJ1-2|TRBV20-1|TRBD1|many
SAVRDRGWGGYT
>TRBJ1-6|TRBV5-5|.|.
ASSSTGRGSPLH
>TRBJ1-3|TRBV7-2|TRBD1|many
ASSSTGAGNTIY
>TRBJ1-4|TRBV20-1|TRBD1|many
SANRDRGEKLF
>TRBJ2-1|TRBV28|.|many
ASSLSAGDEQF
>TRBJ2-7|TRBV6-5|TRBD2|.
ASSFGTSPPSYEQY
>TRBJ2-4|TRBV2|TRBD1|many
ASRFDRGNS